This TCR beta chain was found in a study of T cell repertoires in cytomegalovirus infection. The wider study: Signatures in public TCR beta sequences pointed to both CMV infection and matching HLA type.

The CDR3 covers 14 residues. With 3 bases removed from V and 1 base from J, the gap between germline ends came to 10 bases. Germline V gene lookup returns CDR1 DFQATT and CDR2 SNEGSKA (reference sequence). TCRdb recomputed calls from the reads with MiXCR, one row per CDR3 protein. This table holds fewer than 300,000 distinct CDR3 sequences, roughly a quarter found once. This clonotype was seen a few times. Its antigen is not identified. Findings and caveats of the study: The ex vivo response showed dominance by HLA-C-restricted CMV-specific TCR beta clonotypes.

The sequence came from a human donor in good health (CMV status not recorded). Some clones in this sample may be carry-over from other donors' samples. The sequenced sample was PBMCs. V and J are TRBV20-1 and TRBJ1-5; D call uncertain. As DNA, the CDR3 is TGCAGTGCTAGGGCGAGATTGAGCAATCAGCCCCAGCATTTT. This encodes CSARARLSNQPQHF.